Given below is one TCR beta chain in context. This receptor's antigen is unknown. It has no much larger one-base neighbor in the sample; base qualities were not kept. This sample is part of a study of glioma-infiltrating T cells after dendritic cell vaccination (dated by TCRdb to the mid-2010s). Regarding the complete study: A cohort of some 15 glioblastoma patients from Phase I and II dendritic cell vaccination trials was included, of whom 9 were newly diagnosed and 6 had recurrent disease. Between 2003 and 2012, patients were given autologous tumor lysate-pulsed dendritic cell vaccination. The vaccine consisted of monocyte-derived dendritic cells cultured less than eight days with IL-4 and GM-CSF, then pulsed overnight with autologous tumor lysate. Each patient was given three intradermal dendritic cell vaccine injections, spaced two weeks apart, in the arm below the axilla. Tumor-infiltrating lymphocyte content was quantified and tumor and blood repertoires were compared in dendritic cell-vaccinated glioblastoma patients by deep sequencing of TCR beta CDR3 regions. TCR sequencing metrics, including TIL content and tumor-blood repertoire overlap, were correlated with survival after dendritic cell vaccination. Study-level results and caveats: After dendritic cell vaccination, a higher estimated pretreatment TIL content predicted longer time to progression and overall survival. TCR clonality showed no direct relationship with survival, which suggests that a diverse polyclonal response may matter. The three-group TCR overlap response model was described as speculative and requiring prospective validation. The cohort was small and heterogeneous, and full blood and tumor sets were available for few patients, with initial-recurrent tumor pairs available for even fewer patients.

Using the immunoSEQ assay, TCRB CDR3 regions were amplified from 1.5 to 2 micrograms of genomic DNA, or from all available DNA when less than that was on hand. For multiplex PCR, 60 forward primers for TCR V beta segments and 13 reverse primers for J beta segments were used. Synthetic control templates were spiked into each sample at limiting dilution to estimate reads per starting template. Sequencing produced 87 bp reads on the Illumina HiSeq System. As for the authors' bioinformatics: PCR and sequencing errors were removed by a nearest neighbor algorithm that merged closely related sequences. TCR overlap was defined as the percentage of unique tumor TCR beta sequences that were also present in the same patient's peripheral blood. TCRdb mirrors the immuneACCESS table, restricted to in-frame sequences. Some clones are absent from its copies; in checked studies, under half trace to an unresolved V gene, and the reason for the others is unknown. Clonal size and the V and J genes are those of that table, whereas D and trimming came from the DNA. The sample records tens of thousands of clones, roughly 84% of which are singletons. The ten largest clones capture approximately 2% of the sample.

Its CDR3 holds 15 amino acids, cysteine through phenylalanine. The kept DNA is CDR3 alone, 45 bases in frame from the first base. V is shortened by 5 bases, J by 6 bases, and the region joining them spans 16 bases. In the germline V gene, CDR1 corresponds to SGHNT and CDR2 to YENEEA. The time point label corresponds to: after dendritic cell vaccination, including at tumor progression/relapse. Patients were selected on the basis of adequate residual fresh-frozen tumor tissue and more than two years of available survival data. An isocitrate dehydrogenase mutation was not carried by any of the glioblastoma patients, although molecular status was otherwise variable. PBMC collection took place before vaccination, two weeks after the third vaccination, and at tumor progression if progression occurred. Genomic DNA was extracted with the Qiagen DNeasy Blood extraction Kit.

The clonotype comes from a human donor with glioblastoma. Recombination joined TRBV11-3 with TRBJ1-4, with a weak D call of TRBD1 (6 bases match). The starting material was blood, obtained after dendritic cell vaccination. The bases read TGTGCCAGCAGCCCAGGGGCCGCCAAGGATGAAAAACTGTTTTTT. It translates to CASSPGAAKDEKLFF.